The T cell receptor beta chain under discussion was sequenced for a study of CD8 T cells in ankylosing spondylitis (dated by TCRdb to about 2017). Study-wide context: The study profiled T cell receptor beta repertoires in healthy donors and ankylosing spondylitis patients to find disease-linked TCR variants. The whole study cohort included 90 to 120 healthy donors and around 25 ankylosing spondylitis patients. Samples of peripheral blood were taken, and for ankylosing spondylitis patients, synovial fluid was collected as well. General study outcomes and caveats: Blood from ankylosing spondylitis patients appeared to be characterized by a TCR beta motif made up of several highly homologous amino acid variants. Some motif variants were previously reported in synovial fluid and blood of reactive arthritis patients, suggesting common disease-initiation mechanisms. The disease-linked clones were reported as significantly enriched in matched synovial fluid samples from ankylosing spondylitis patients. A CD8+ phenotype was shown by the disease-linked clones, which were found at relatively low frequencies in peripheral blood.

The germline V gene provides CDR1 MNHEY and CDR2 SVGAGI. V and J lose 2 bases and 3 bases, and a span of 7 bases separates them. Inclusive of the bounding cysteine and phenylalanine, the CDR3 is 13 residues long. Only the CDR3 DNA is retained, 39 bases long and in frame from the first base. The data were produced on an Illumina HiSeq 2500. Quantitative 5'-RACE with molecular barcodes was the method used to prepare the TCR beta libraries. From the authors' description of their analysis: A new computational method, built on a probabilistic model of VDJ rearrangement, was used to identify disease-linked TCR variants. The public sequencing data were trimmed at Q25 with fastp and processed into clonotypes with MiXCR by TCRdb, which kept only in-frame beta chains. Rows matching on CDR3 protein sequence are summarized as one entry with the most common DNA and genes. It is TCRdb's table, rather than the study itself, that gives the V and J calls and clone size. The table for this sample lists over 600,000 distinct CDR3 sequences; around a fifth of them were counted only once. The leading ten clones occupy 15% to 20% of the sample.

Remarks on this clonotype: Its target antigen remains unknown. Base qualities are missing; no much larger clone stands one base away.

The sample taken for sequencing was blood, either unsorted or a sorted T cell fraction (not recorded which). This chain joins TRBV6-5 to TRBJ2-5, with a tentative D gene TRBD2 over 5 matching bases. The receptor was derived from a male donor with ankylosing spondylitis. In nucleotide form, the sequence is TGTGCCAGCAGTTACACGGGGAAAGAGACCCAGTACTTC. Protein translation: CASSYTGKETQYF.